Listed below are T cell receptor beta chains from one sample, sequenced in a study of technical replicates of blood from several donors. Method: immunoSEQ multiplex PCR; TCRdb's copy keeps in-frame clones and lacks some. Of about 75,000 clones detected, 91% appear once; the ten largest clones hold around 0.34%. Sequencing was performed on T cells isolated from PBMCs. All receptors come from a human donor in good health. Some clones in this sample may be carry-over from other donors' samples. The CDR3 runs from the conserved cysteine through the conserved F or W. The order of the fields is V gene, D gene, J gene, clone size, CDR3 protein, CDR3 DNA. D genes are given only for firm matches. Clone size is stated in some rows and not others, as once, few, many or a class when expanded.

>TRBV7-9|.|TRBJ2-1|.
CASSLKIRGTGENEQFF
TGTGCCAGCAGCTTAAAAATTCGGGGGACTGGGGAGAATGAGCAGTTCTTC
>TRBV29-1|.|TRBJ2-3|once
CSVDLLITDTQYF
TGCAGCGTTGATTTACTGATCACAGATACGCAGTATTTT
>TRBV5-1|TRBD1|TRBJ2-5|.
CASSLGTGQETQYF
TGCGCCAGCAGCTTGGGGACAGGTCAAGAGACCCAGTACTTC
>TRBV5-4|TRBD2|TRBJ2-1|once
CASSLDREVKYNEQFF
TGTGCCAGCAGCTTAGACCGGGAGGTTAAGTACAATGAGCAGTTCTTC
>TRBV30|.|TRBJ1-1|once
CAWKTPMNTEAFF
TGTGCCTGGAAGACACCCATGAACACTGAAGCTTTCTTT
>TRBV28|.|TRBJ2-2|.
CASSSGPGTGELFF
TGTGCCAGCAGTAGTGGGCCTGGCACCGGGGAGCTGTTTTTT
>TRBV7-2|.|TRBJ2-2|.
CASSSPQGSVTGELFF
TGTGCCAGCAGCTCGCCCCAGGGGTCGGTCACCGGGGAGCTGTTTTTT
>TRBV5-1|TRBD1|TRBJ2-2|.
CASEASGTGAFTGELFF
TGCGCCAGTGAAGCTTCCGGGACAGGGGCCTTCACCGGGGAGCTGTTTTTT
>TRBV5-4|.|TRBJ2-1|.
CASSSTYGLPIYNEQFF
TGTGCCAGCAGCTCTACCTATGGACTACCCATCTACAATGAGCAGTTCTTC
>TRBV9|.|TRBJ1-2|.
CASSGHGGPEGYTF
TGTGCCAGCAGCGGCCACGGGGGGCCAGAGGGCTACACCTTC
>TRBV9|TRBD2|TRBJ2-1|.
CASTRTSAGGEQFF
TGTGCCAGCACTCGGACTAGCGCCGGCGGTGAGCAGTTCTTC
>TRBV30|TRBD2|TRBJ2-5|once
CAWSLVGGIETQYF
TGTGCCTGGAGTCTGGTGGGGGGGATCGAGACCCAGTACTTC
>TRBV28|TRBD1|TRBJ2-7|.
CASSRGQPSYEQYF
TGTGCCAGCAGCCGGGGACAGCCCTCCTACGAGCAGTACTTC
>TRBV19|.|TRBJ2-5|.
CASSTLGVGRETQYF
TGTGCCAGTAGTACGCTGGGTGTGGGGCGGGAGACCCAGTACTTC
>TRBV4-1|.|TRBJ2-4|.
CASSQVGTRDIQYF
TGCGCCAGCAGCCAAGTGGGGACAAGGGACATTCAGTACTTC
>TRBV4-1|.|TRBJ2-7|few
CASSQDSEQYF
TGCGCCAGCAGCCAAGACAGCGAGCAGTACTTC
>TRBV5-1|.|TRBJ1-4|.
CASSFTAPANEKLFF
TGCGCCAGCAGCTTCACAGCTCCCGCGAATGAAAAACTGTTTTTT
>TRBV29-1|TRBD2|TRBJ2-1|.
CSVGLAGGPGNEQFF
TGCAGCGTCGGACTAGCGGGAGGGCCGGGCAATGAGCAGTTCTTC